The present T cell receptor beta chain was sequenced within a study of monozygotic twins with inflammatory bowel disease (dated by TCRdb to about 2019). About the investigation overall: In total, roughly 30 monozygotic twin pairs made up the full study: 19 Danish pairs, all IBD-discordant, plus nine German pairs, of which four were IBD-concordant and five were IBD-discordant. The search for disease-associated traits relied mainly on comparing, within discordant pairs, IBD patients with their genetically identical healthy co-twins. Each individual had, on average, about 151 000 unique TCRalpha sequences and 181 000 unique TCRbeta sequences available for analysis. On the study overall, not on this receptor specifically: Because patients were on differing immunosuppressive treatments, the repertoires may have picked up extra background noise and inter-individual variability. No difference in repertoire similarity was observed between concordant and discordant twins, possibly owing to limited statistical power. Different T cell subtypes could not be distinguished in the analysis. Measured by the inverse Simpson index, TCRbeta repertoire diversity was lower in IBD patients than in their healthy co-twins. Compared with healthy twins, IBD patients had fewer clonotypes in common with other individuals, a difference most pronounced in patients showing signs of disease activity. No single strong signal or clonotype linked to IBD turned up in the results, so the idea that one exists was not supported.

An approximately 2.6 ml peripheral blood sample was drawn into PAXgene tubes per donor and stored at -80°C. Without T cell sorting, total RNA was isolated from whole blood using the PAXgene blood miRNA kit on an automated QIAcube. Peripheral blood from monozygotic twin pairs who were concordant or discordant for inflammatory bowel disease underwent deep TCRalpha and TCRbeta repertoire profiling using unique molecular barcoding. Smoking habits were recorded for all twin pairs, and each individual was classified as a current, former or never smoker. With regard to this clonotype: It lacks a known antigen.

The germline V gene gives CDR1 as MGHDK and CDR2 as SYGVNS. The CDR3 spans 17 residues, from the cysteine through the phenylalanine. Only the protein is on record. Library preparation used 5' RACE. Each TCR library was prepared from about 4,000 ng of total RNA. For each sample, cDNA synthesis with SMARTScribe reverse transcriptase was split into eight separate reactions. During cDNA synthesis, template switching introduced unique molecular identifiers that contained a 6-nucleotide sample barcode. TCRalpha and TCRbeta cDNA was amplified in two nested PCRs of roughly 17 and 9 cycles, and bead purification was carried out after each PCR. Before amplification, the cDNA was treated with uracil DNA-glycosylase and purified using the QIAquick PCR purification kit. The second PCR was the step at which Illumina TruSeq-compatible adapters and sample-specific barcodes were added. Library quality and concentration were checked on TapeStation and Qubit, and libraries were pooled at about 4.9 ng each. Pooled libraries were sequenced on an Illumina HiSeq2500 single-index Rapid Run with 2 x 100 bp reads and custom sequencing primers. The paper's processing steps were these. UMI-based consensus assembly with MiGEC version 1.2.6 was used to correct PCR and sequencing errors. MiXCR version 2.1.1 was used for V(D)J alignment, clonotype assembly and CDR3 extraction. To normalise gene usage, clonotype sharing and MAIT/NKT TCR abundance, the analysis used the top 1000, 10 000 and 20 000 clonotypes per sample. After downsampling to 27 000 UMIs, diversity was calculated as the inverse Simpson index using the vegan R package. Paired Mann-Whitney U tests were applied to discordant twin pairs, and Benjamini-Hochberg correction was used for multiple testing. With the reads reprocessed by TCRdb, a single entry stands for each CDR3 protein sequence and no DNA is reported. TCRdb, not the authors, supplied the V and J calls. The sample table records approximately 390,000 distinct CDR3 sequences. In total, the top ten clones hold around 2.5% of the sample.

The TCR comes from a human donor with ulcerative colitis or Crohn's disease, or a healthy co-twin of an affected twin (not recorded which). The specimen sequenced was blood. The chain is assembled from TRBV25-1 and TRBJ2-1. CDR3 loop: CASSELKVRASYNEQFF.